The 13 T cell receptor beta chains below all came from one sample that was sequenced in a study of T cells in Graves' hyperthyroidism and ophthalmopathy. There were TCR beta CDR3 regions amplified from RNA transcripts. First-round RT-PCR of the TCR CDR3 relied on the HTBI primer set. TCRdb passed the multiplex PCR reads through MiXCR, listing each CDR3 protein once. Here the sample spans nearly 750,000 distinct CDR3 sequences, about 35% being singletons. The source material was blood. All receptors derive from a woman aged 40 to 55 with Graves' hyperthyroidism.

The count of this clonotype is one. This may be a read error: a much more frequent sequence differs by one nucleotide. The V gene is TRBV10-3, the J gene TRBJ1-2, with D tentatively TRBD1 (5 bases). CDR1 is ENHRY, CDR2 SYGVKD, per germline. CDR3 size: 16 residues. Deletions cut 6 bases from V and 8 bases from J, with 25 bases between. CDR3 protein: CAIRLGPGKGRWGYTF. CDR3 DNA: TGTGCCATCAGATTGGGCCCGGGCAAGGGGCGATGGGGCTACACCTTC.

This clonotype was detected ten times or more. The chain links TRBV10-3 to TRBJ1-6; 7 positions agree with TRBD1. The ends lost 4 bases at V and 4 bases at J; junction bases unmatched: 10. The CDR3 is 17 amino acids. The germline V gene has CDR1 ENHRY and CDR2 SYGVKD. CDR3 nucleotide sequence: TGTGCCATCAGTGCTCAACCCCCGGGACAGTATAATTCACCCCTCCACTTT. Translated: CAISAQPPGQYNSPLHF.

V gene TRBV2 combines with J gene TRBJ1-2; 7 bases agree with TRBD1. This CDR3 spans 15 amino acids. Germline CDR1 is SNHLY and CDR2 is FYNNEI. V lost 1 base to trimming and J lost 3 bases; unmatched junction nucleotides: 5. The CDR3 loop reads CASSEGGRGDYGYTF. CDR3 DNA: TGTGCCAGCAGTGAAGGGGGCAGGGGGGACTATGGCTACACCTTC.

V is TRBV20-1 and J is TRBJ1-1; maybe TRBD1 (5 bases). This CDR3 spans 15 amino acids. The V end lost 1 base, the J end lost 3 bases, and 15 bases lay between the germline ends. Germline assignment: CDR1 DFQATT and CDR2 SNEGSKA (reference sequence). The CDR3 reads CSARGGGGVYTEAFF. CDR3 DNA sequence: TGCAGTGCTAGAGGGGGTGGGGGGGTTTACACTGAAGCTTTCTTT.

V usage is TRBV20-1 and J usage is TRBJ1-1; D unresolved. There are 18 residues in the CDR3. Germline CDR1 and CDR2: DFQATT and SNEGSKA (reference sequence). Trimming left V 1 base short and J 3 bases short, with 24 bases between. The CDR3 loop reads CSARGSGAQPRDYTEAFF. DNA of the CDR3: TGCAGTGCTAGAGGTTCTGGTGCTCAGCCCCGTGACTACACTGAAGCTTTCTTT.

This chain joins TRBV20-1 and TRBJ2-3; 10 bases agree with TRBD1. The V gene end was trimmed by 4 bases and the J gene end by 4 bases; junction bases not matched to a gene: 2. CDR3 length: 13 residues. Germline CDR1 reads DFQATT; CDR2 reads SNEGSKA (reference sequence). DNA of the CDR3: TGCAGTGCTACGACAGGGGGCGCAGATACGCAGTATTTT. This translates into CSATTGGADTQYF.

Comments on this clonotype: The junction shows a germline mismatch at one end, possibly a read error. The chain uses TRBV7-2 and TRBJ1-2; D is ambiguous. Germline loops: CDR1 SGHTA, CDR2 FQGNSA. The CDR3 has 13 amino acids. The CDR3 region has the DNA TGTGCCGGCAGACACCCGGATAACTATGGCTACACCTTC. Residues: CAGRHPDNYGYTF.

About this clonotype itself: One end of the junction is discordant with germline, which a read error may explain. The V and J genes are TRBV2 and TRBJ1-2; D remains ambiguous. The CDR3 spans 12 residues. Germline V lookup: CDR1 SNHLY, CDR2 FYNNEI. CDR3 sequence: CASSTYNYGYAF. The CDR3 DNA reads TGTGCCAGCAGTACTTACAACTATGGCTACGCCTTC.

The chain recombines TRBV12-5 with TRBJ1-2; TRBD1 matches 8 bases. The CDR3 contains 13 residues. Germline loops: CDR1 LGHNT, CDR2 FRNRAP. The J segment lost 8 bases and the V segment lost 1 base, leaving 3 bases of the junction unmatched. CDR3: CASGLGTGKGYTF. CDR3 DNA sequence: TGTGCTAGTGGTTTGGGGACAGGGAAGGGCTACACCTTC.

The gene calls are TRBV7-8 and TRBJ1-2, with 8 bases identical to TRBD1. The germline V gene encodes CDR1 SGHVS and CDR2 FQNEAQ. J gave up 1 base and V 10 bases, and 14 bases lay outside the gene matches. The CDR3 loop spans 16 amino acids. CDR3 coding DNA: TGTGCCACCCAGGGGACAGGAGTTTTCTTTAACTATGGCTACACCTTC. Its translation: CATQGTGVFFNYGYTF.

This chain joins TRBV19 and TRBJ1-1; no reliable D call. Trimming took off 7 bases at V and 4 bases at J, with 16 bases between the two ends. Looked up from germline, CDR1 is LNHDA and CDR2 is SQIVND (reference sequence). CDR3 length: 14 amino acids. CDR3 sequence: CASTARSSATEAFF. Written as DNA, the CDR3 is TGTGCCAGTACCGCCCGGTCGAGTGCCACTGAAGCTTTCTTT.

In its sample, this clonotype was seen many times. The CDR3 here is CATSTERTDGYTF. The DNA of the CDR3 is TGTGCCACCAGCACGGAGAGGACGGATGGCTACACCTTC. The chain employs TRBV15 and TRBJ1-2; unclear D gene. Per the germline V gene, CDR1 is LNHNV and CDR2 is YYDKDF (reference sequence). The CDR3 runs to 13 residues. V was pared by 4 bases and J by 6 bases, with 12 bases between.

The sample holds many counts of this clonotype. The CDR3 spells CASSLNREVNTEAFF. CDR3 sequence (DNA): TGTGCCAGCAGCTTGAACAGGGAAGTGAACACTGAAGCTTTCTTT. The gene calls are TRBV5-8 and TRBJ1-1, with a tentative D call TRBD1 (6 bases). Germline V gene sequence: CDR1 SGHTS, CDR2 YDEGEE. The CDR3 contains 15 residues. V lost 1 base to trimming and J lost 0 bases, with 10 bases between them.